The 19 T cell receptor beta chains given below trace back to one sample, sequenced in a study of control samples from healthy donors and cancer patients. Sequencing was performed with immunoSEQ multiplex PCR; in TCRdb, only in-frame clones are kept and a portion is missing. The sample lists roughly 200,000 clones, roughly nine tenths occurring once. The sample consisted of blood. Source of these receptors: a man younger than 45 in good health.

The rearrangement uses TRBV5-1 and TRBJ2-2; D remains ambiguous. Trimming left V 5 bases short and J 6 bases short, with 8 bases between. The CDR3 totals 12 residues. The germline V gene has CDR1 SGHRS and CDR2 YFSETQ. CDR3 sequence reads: CASSIPPGELFF. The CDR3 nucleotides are TGCGCCAGCAGTATCCCCCCCGGGGAGCTGTTTTTT.

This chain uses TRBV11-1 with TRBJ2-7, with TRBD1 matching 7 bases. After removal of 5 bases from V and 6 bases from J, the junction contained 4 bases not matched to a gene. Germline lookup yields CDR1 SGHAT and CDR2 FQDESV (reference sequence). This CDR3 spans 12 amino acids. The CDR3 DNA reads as TGTGCCAGCAGCCAACAGGGGAGCGAGCAGTACTTC. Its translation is CASSQQGSEQYF.

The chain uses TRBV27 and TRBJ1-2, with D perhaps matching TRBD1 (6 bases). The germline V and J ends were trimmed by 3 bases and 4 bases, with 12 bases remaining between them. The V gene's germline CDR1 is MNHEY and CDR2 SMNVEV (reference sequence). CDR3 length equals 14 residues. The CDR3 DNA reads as TGTGCCAGCAGTTTCTCCGGGACAATCTATGGCTACACCTTC. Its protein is CASSFSGTIYGYTF.

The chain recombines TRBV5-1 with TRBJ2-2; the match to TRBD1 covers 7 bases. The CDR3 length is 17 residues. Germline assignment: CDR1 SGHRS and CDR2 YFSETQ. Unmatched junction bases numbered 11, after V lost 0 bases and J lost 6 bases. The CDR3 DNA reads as TGCGCCAGCAGCTTGGCCGGCGGAGACAGGGTATCCGGGGAGCTGTTTTTT. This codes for CASSLAGGDRVSGELFF.

The CDR3: CASSLDRGRGANVLTF. As DNA, the CDR3 is TGTGCCAGCAGCTTGGACAGGGGGCGTGGGGCCAACGTCCTGACTTTC. This chain links TRBV5-8 with TRBJ2-6; 9 bases map to TRBD1. The germline CDR1 and CDR2 sequences are SGHTS and YDEGEE. The CDR3 contains 16 residues. After removal of 0 bases from V and 3 bases from J, the junction contained 1 base not matched to a gene.

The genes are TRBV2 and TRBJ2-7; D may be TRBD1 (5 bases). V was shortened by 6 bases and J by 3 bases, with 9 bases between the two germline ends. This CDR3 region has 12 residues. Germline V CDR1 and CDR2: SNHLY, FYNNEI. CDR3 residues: CASRKDSYEQYF. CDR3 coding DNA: TGTGCCAGCAGAAAAGACAGCTACGAGCAGTACTTC.

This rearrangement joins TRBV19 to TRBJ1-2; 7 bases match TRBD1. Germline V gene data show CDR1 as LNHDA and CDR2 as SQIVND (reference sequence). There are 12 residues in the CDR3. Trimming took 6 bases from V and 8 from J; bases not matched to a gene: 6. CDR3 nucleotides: TGTGCCAGTAGAACAGGGGTAGGCGGCTACACCTTC. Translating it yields CASRTGVGGYTF.

The CDR3 bases are TGTGCCGGGGCCGCCGGCGCTAGCACAGATACGCAGTATTTT. This gives the protein CAGAAGASTDTQYF. The rearrangement joins TRBV6-6 to TRBJ2-3; TRBD1 is a possible D gene (5 bases). The CDR3 loop spans 14 amino acids. The ends were cut back, 11 bases at V and 0 bases at J, with 15 bases in the middle. Looked up from germline, CDR1 is MNHNY and CDR2 is SVGAGI (reference sequence).

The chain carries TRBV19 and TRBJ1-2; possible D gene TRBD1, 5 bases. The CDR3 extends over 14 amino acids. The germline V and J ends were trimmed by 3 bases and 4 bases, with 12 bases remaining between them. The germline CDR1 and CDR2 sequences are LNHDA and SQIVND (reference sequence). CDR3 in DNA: TGTGCCAGTAGTATCGCAGGGTCGCTCTATGGCTACACCTTC. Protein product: CASSIAGSLYGYTF.

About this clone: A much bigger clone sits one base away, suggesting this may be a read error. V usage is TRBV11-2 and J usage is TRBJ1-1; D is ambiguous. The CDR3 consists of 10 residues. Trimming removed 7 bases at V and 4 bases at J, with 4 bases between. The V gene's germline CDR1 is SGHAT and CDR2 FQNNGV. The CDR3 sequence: CASMGTEAFF. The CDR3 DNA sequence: TGTGCCAGCATGGGCACTGAAGCTTTCTTT.

CDR3 DNA: TGTGCCTGGAGTAAAGGGGGCACTGGAAACACCATATATTTT. Translating gives CAWSKGGTGNTIYF. The rearrangement links TRBV30 to TRBJ1-3; TRBD1 agrees at 7 bases. V shed 2 bases, J shed 2 bases, and the junction held 3 bases outside the gene matches. The germline gives CDR1 GTSNPN, CDR2 SVGIG (reference sequence). The CDR3 extends over 14 amino acids.

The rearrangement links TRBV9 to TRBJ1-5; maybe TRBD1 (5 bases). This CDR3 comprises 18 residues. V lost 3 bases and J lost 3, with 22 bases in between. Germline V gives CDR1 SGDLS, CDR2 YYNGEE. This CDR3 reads CASSARTGARGSNQPQHF. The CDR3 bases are TGTGCCAGCAGCGCCCGAACCGGAGCGAGGGGTTCCAATCAGCCCCAGCATTTT.

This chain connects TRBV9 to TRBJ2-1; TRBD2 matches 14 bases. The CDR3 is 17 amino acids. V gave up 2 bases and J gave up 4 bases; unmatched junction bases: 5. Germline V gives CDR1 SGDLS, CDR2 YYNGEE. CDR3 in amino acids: CASSVGGTSGGYNEQFF. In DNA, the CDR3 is TGTGCCAGCAGCGTGGGGGGGACTAGCGGGGGATACAATGAGCAGTTCTTC.

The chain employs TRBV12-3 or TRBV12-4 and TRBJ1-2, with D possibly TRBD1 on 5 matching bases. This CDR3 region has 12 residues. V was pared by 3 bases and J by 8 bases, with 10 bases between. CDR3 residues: CASSFGGLGYTF. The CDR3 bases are TGTGCCAGCAGTTTTGGGGGATTAGGCTACACCTTC.

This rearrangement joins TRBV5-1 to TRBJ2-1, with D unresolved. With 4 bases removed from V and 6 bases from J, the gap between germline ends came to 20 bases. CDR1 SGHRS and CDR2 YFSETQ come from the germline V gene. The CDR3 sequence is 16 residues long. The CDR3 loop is CASSRAGNVKSNEQFF. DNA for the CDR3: TGCGCCAGCAGCAGGGCCGGCAACGTGAAAAGCAATGAGCAGTTCTTC.

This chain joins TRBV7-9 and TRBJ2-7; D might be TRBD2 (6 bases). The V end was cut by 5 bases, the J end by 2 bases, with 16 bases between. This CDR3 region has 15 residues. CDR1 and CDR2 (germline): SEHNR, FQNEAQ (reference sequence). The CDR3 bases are TGTGCCAGCAGCCCCCTCGGGGGTCTCCCCTACGAGCAGTACTTC. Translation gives CASSPLGGLPYEQYF. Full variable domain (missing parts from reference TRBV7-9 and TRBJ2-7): DTGVSQNPRHKITKRGQNVTFRCDPISEHNRLYWYRQTLGQGPEFLTYFQNEAQLEKSRLLSDRFSAERPKGSFSTLEIQRTEQGDSAMYLCASSPLGGLPYEQYFGPGTRLTVT.

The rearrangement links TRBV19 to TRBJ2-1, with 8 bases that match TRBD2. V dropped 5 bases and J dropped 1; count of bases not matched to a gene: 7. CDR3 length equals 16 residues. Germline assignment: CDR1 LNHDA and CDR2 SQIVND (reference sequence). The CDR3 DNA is TGTGCCAGTAGTGCGGCGGGGGGCTGGTCCTACAATGAGCAGTTCTTC. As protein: CASSAAGGWSYNEQFF.

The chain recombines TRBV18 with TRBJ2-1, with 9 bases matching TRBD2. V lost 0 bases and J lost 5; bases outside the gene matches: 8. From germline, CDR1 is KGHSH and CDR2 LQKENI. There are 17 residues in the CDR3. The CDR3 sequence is CASSPPGKLAGNNEQFF. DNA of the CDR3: TGTGCCAGCTCACCACCGGGGAAGCTAGCGGGGAACAATGAGCAGTTCTTC.

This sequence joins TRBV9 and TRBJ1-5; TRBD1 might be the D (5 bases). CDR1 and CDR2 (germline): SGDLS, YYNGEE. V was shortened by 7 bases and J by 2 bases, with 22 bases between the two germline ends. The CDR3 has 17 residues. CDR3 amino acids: CASSPGALDVGNQPQHF. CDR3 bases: TGTGCCAGCTCCCCTGGGGCTTTAGATGTAGGCAATCAGCCCCAGCATTTT.